What follows are 15 T cell receptor beta chains derived from one specimen sequenced in a study of tumor and adjacent non-tumor tissue in lung cancer. No cell sorting was done before RNA was extracted from the tissue. This non-tumor lung sample came from over 3 cm beyond the tumor edge. The library came from three nested PCR rounds adapted from ARM-PCR protocols. TCRdb independently ran MiXCR on the multiplex PCR reads; one entry per CDR3 protein. Of more than 75,000 distinct CDR3 sequences in the sample, 80% were seen once. The specimen was distant non-tumor lung tissue. The receptors were sampled from a man in his sixties with small cell lung cancer.

This chain uses TRBV6-5 with TRBJ2-1; no clear D gene. CDR1 is MNHEY, CDR2 SVGAGI, per germline. This CDR3 region has 14 residues. The V gene lost 6 bases and the J gene lost 7 bases, with 16 bases spanning the gap. This CDR3 reads CASRRYARKNEQFF. CDR3 DNA: TGTGCCAGCAGGCGGTATGCACGTAAGAATGAGCAGTTCTTC.

The sample holds a few counts of this clonotype. Being one base from a much bigger clone, this may be a read error. CDR3 sequence: CAWGSYNEQFF. Written as DNA, the CDR3 is TGTGCCTGGGGCTCCTACAATGAGCAGTTCTTC. The chain combines TRBV30 with TRBJ2-1; D remains unclear. Germline V gene lookup returns CDR1 GTSNPN and CDR2 SVGIG (reference sequence). The CDR3 totals 11 residues. Between the trimmed V and J ends, which lost 5 bases and 0 bases, there was a span of 2 bases.

Only one count was recorded for this clonotype. One junction end does not reproduce the germline sequence, and a read error may be involved. The rearrangement joins TRBV11-2 to TRBJ2-4; D is ambiguous. The germline V gene has CDR1 SGHAT and CDR2 FQNNGV. This CDR3 is built from 13 residues. The CDR3, as DNA: TGTGCCAGCACCTTAGAGGCAGTGGGCATTCAGTACTTC. It translates to CASTLEAVGIQYF.

About this clonotype: This likely comes from a read error, as the CDR3 has no conserved phenylalanine or tryptophan at its end. V gene TRBV6-1 combines with J gene TRBJ2-7; D unresolved. Germline loops: CDR1 MNHNS, CDR2 SASEGT. The CDR3 is 13 amino acids. This chain's CDR3 is CVSSAGQLYEQYS. CDR3 nucleotides: TGTGTCAGCAGTGCCGGGCAGCTCTACGAGCAGTACTCC.

The chain joins TRBV6-5 to TRBJ2-5, with TRBD2 identical over 15 bases. CDR3 length: 17 amino acids. The junction had 5 bases not matched to a gene; V was cut back by 6 bases and J by 0 bases. Germline V gives CDR1 MNHEY, CDR2 SVGAGI. This chain's CDR3 is CASRPGTSGRYQETQYF. CDR3 nucleotides: TGTGCCAGCAGACCGGGGACTAGCGGGAGGTACCAAGAGACCCAGTACTTC.

The gene calls are TRBV20-1 and TRBJ2-3; TRBD2 agrees at 12 bases. Looked up from germline, CDR1 is DFQATT and CDR2 is SNEGSKA (reference sequence). The V segment lost 6 bases and the J segment 4 bases; nucleotides outside the gene matches: 5. This CDR3 comprises 14 residues. CDR3 coding DNA: TGCAGTGCGAGGACTAGCGGGAAAGCAGATACGCAGTATTTT. Encoded protein: CSARTSGKADTQYF.

About this clonotype itself: This could be a read error, since a much larger clone is one nucleotide away. The V call is TRBV20-1, the J call TRBJ1-2; D possibly corresponds to TRBD1 (6 bases). Germline V gene data show CDR1 as DFQATT and CDR2 as SNEGSKA (reference sequence). V gave up 3 bases and J gave up 3 bases, with 14 bases separating them. This CDR3 region has 14 residues. The CDR3 sequence is CSARKGGGHYGYTF. Written as DNA, the CDR3 is TGCAGTGCTAGGAAAGGGGGAGGCCACTATGGCTACACCTTC.

Comment on this clonotype: A much larger clone is a single base away; this may be a read error. The genes are TRBV7-9 and TRBJ2-5; D unresolved. The CDR3 covers 12 residues. The germline gives CDR1 SEHNR, CDR2 FQNEAQ (reference sequence). This chain's CDR3 is CTSSLVSETQYF. The DNA for the CDR3 is TGTACCAGCAGCTTAGTTTCGGAGACCCAGTACTTC. Full variable domain (missing parts from reference TRBV7-9 and TRBJ2-5): DTGVSQNPRHKITKRGQNVTFRCDPISEHNRLYWYRQTLGQGPEFLTYFQNEAQLEKSRLLSDRFSAERPKGSFSTLEIQRTEQGDSAMYLCTSSLVSETQYFGPGTRLLVL.

Turning to this clonotype: Its ends do not fully match the called genes, so a read error is possible. The chain couples TRBV12-3 or TRBV12-4 to TRBJ2-1, with TRBD1 identical over 7 bases. This CDR3 is built from 14 residues. CDR3 amino acids: CASSSGTEHNEEFF. The CDR3 coding sequence is TGTGCCAGTAGCTCCGGGACAGAGCACAATGAGGAGTTCTTC.

As for this clonotype: A much larger clone is a single base away; this may be a read error. V usage is TRBV28 and J usage is TRBJ1-5; D not certain. The germline V gene encodes CDR1 MDHEN and CDR2 SYDVKM. CDR3 size: 14 residues. For the CDR3, the DNA is TGTGCCAGCAGTTTAGTGATCCCCAATCAGCCCCAGCTTTTT. This sequence encodes CASSLVIPNQPQLF.

Worth noting for this clonotype: One end of the junction varies from germline; a read error may be responsible. The J gene is TRBJ2-7, the V gene TRBV11-2; D possibly corresponds to TRBD2 (5 bases). CDR1 and CDR2 (germline): SGHAT, FQNNGV. This CDR3 comprises 15 residues. CDR3 in amino acids: CASSLTYSDSYEQYF. DNA of the CDR3: TGTGCCAGCAGCTTAACTTATAGCGACTCCTACGAACAGTACTTC.

As concerns this clonotype: At one of its ends the junction is not consistent with the germline gene, which may arise from a read error. In DNA, the CDR3 is TGTGCCAGTAGTTTCCCAAAAACGGGTGTCACAGATATGCAGTATTTT. It is translated as CASSFPKTGVTDMQYF. V and J are TRBV12-3 or TRBV12-4 and TRBJ2-3, with D hard to call. This CDR3 contains 16 residues.

This clonotype has at least ten counts. This chain connects TRBV4-1 to TRBJ2-5; no clear D. The germline gives CDR1 MGHRA, CDR2 YSYEKL. V was cut by 4 bases and J by 4 bases, with 13 bases left in between. The CDR3 is 14 amino acids. CDR3 region: CASSRQLAGETQYF. In nucleotides, the CDR3 is TGCGCCAGCAGCCGGCAGCTCGCAGGAGAGACCCAGTACTTC.

Comments on this clonotype: Here the CDR3 omits its conserved ending phenylalanine or tryptophan, so a read error is the likely source. The DNA is omitted, as the CDR3 cannot be located on it reliably, and the CDR3 follows TCRdb's listing. The CDR3 reads CASSPIYGGEQFL. This chain joins TRBV12-3 or TRBV12-4 and TRBJ2-1; the table assigns TRBD1, which was not confirmed against the DNA. Ends included, the CDR3 has 13 residues.

As concerns this clonotype: At one of its ends the junction is not consistent with the germline gene, which may arise from a read error. This chain uses TRBV11-2 with TRBJ2-3; TRBD2 matches 8 bases. This CDR3 is built from 19 residues. Germline V gene sequence: CDR1 SGHAT, CDR2 FQNNGV. The CDR3 here is CASGLESMTGGAYTDTQYF. The CDR3 nucleotides are TGTGCCAGCGGCTTAGAGTCAATGACCGGGGGGGCCTACACAGATACGCAGTATTTT. Together with reference TRBV11-2 and TRBJ2-3, the CDR3 gives the full variable domain: EAGVAQSPRYKIIEKRQSVAFWCNPISGHATLYWYQQILGQGPKLLIQFQNNGVVDDSQLPKDRFSAERLKGVDSTLKIQPAKLEDSAVYLCASGLESMTGGAYTDTQYFGPGTRLTVL.